A single sample gave rise to the 17 T cell receptor beta chains below, sequenced in a study of cytomegalovirus exposure and HLA in healthy donors. Both 60 Vbeta primers and 13 Jbeta primers went into the PCR. Profiled with immunoSEQ multiplex PCR; TCRdb holds only in-frame clones, not every one. The data hold about 120,000 clones, with around 81% observed a single time. The specimen was PBMCs. The receptors originated from a woman aged 40 to 55 in good health and CMV-seronegative.

DNA for the CDR3: TGTGCCAGCAGCTTAGACGGGGGGGTTTACAATGAGCAGTTCTTC. The encoded protein is CASSLDGGVYNEQFF. V and J are TRBV11-3 and TRBJ2-1; 8 nucleotides line up with TRBD2. CDR1 is SGHNT, CDR2 YENEEA, per germline. The CDR3 length is 15 residues. J lost 4 bases, V lost 0 bases, and 2 bases had no gene match.

DNA of the CDR3: TGTGCCAGCAGCTTGGACTCAGGGGGGACGTACAATGAGCAGTTCTTC. This codes for CASSLDSGGTYNEQFF. The chain joins TRBV5-4 to TRBJ2-1, with D perhaps matching TRBD1 (7 bases). V shed 0 bases and J shed 4 bases, with 14 bases lying between them. The CDR3 is 16 amino acids. From germline, CDR1 is SGHNT and CDR2 YYREEE (reference sequence).

This rearrangement joins TRBV19 to TRBJ1-5, with 7 bases aligning to TRBD1. CDR1 is LNHDA and CDR2 is SQIVND in the germline V gene (reference sequence). Trimming cost V 5 bases and J 0 bases; bases outside gene matches: 10. This CDR3 is 17 amino acids long. CDR3 residues: CASSSLQGQYSNQPQHF. DNA for the CDR3: TGTGCCAGTAGTTCGTTACAGGGGCAATATAGCAATCAGCCCCAGCATTTT.

The chain joins TRBV19 to TRBJ1-6; the D gene is possibly TRBD1 (5 bases). Looked up from germline, CDR1 is LNHDA and CDR2 is SQIVND (reference sequence). The CDR3 extends over 17 amino acids. V lost 4 bases, J lost 0 bases, and 13 bases lay in between. CDR3 DNA sequence: TGTGCCAGTAGTAAGACAGACAAGAGCTCCTATAATTCACCCCTCCACTTT. The encoded protein is CASSKTDKSSYNSPLHF.

The rearrangement links TRBV10-3 to TRBJ2-7; possibly TRBD2 for D (6 bases). CDR3 length: 12 residues. The V end was cut by 4 bases, the J end by 6 bases, with 10 bases between. The V gene's germline CDR1 is ENHRY and CDR2 SYGVKD. This CDR3 reads CAISGGDSEQYF. The CDR3 DNA sequence: TGTGCCATCAGTGGAGGGGACTCCGAGCAGTACTTC.

The gene calls are TRBV5-1 and TRBJ2-1; 10 nucleotides align to TRBD2. In germline, CDR1 is SGHRS, CDR2 YFSETQ. There are 15 residues in the CDR3. V lost 5 bases and J lost 4; bases outside the gene matches: 6. The CDR3 nucleotides read TGCGCCAGCAGATCTAGCGGGGGCCGTTACAATGAGCAGTTCTTC. Protein product: CASRSSGGRYNEQFF.

The chain combines TRBV5-1 with TRBJ2-1; D is possibly TRBD2 (5 bases). The CDR3 is 18 residues long. V was clipped by 1 base and J by 7 bases, with 24 bases between them. Germline values: CDR1 SGHRS, CDR2 YFSETQ. This chain's CDR3 is CASSLITDRGLPWNEQFF. The DNA of the CDR3 is TGCGCCAGCAGCTTGATAACCGATCGCGGACTCCCCTGGAATGAGCAGTTCTTC.

The rearrangement links TRBV7-2 to TRBJ1-1, with unresolved D. V was pared by 4 bases and J by 7 bases, with 13 bases between. The CDR3 is 13 amino acids. Per germline, CDR1 SGHTA and CDR2 FQGNSA. As DNA, the CDR3 is TGTGCCAGCAGCTCCCATCAATACAGTGAAGCTTTCTTT. As protein: CASSSHQYSEAFF.

The chain employs TRBV11-1 and TRBJ2-2, with D perhaps matching TRBD1 (6 bases). Looked up from germline, CDR1 is SGHAT and CDR2 is FQDESV (reference sequence). The CDR3 totals 14 residues. The germline V and J ends were trimmed by 5 bases and 3 bases, with 10 bases remaining between them. CDR3 bases: TGTGCCAGCAGCAAAGAGGGGGACACCGGGGAGCTGTTTTTT. Translating it yields CASSKEGDTGELFF.

This sequence joins TRBV2 and TRBJ2-1, with TRBD2 matching over 7 bases. V lost 8 bases, J lost 4 bases, and 2 bases stayed unmatched. This CDR3 region has 12 residues. Germline-derived CDR1 and CDR2 are SNHLY and FYNNEI. CDR3 region: CASLGGYNEQFF. As DNA, the CDR3 is TGTGCCAGCCTCGGGGGGTACAATGAGCAGTTCTTC.

The CDR3 spells CASTRQGTGEAFF. The CDR3 DNA sequence: TGTGCCAGCACCCGACAGGGTACGGGGGAAGCTTTCTTT. This chain connects TRBV9 to TRBJ1-1; 7 nucleotides align to TRBD1. CDR1 is SGDLS, CDR2 YYNGEE, per germline. J lost 8 bases, V lost 6 bases, and 10 bases had no gene match. This CDR3 contains 13 residues.

This clone was detected once. The chain carries TRBV4-1 and TRBJ2-7; TRBD2 matches 7 bases. The germline gives CDR1 MGHRA, CDR2 YSYEKL. The CDR3 is 18 residues long. V was pared by 3 bases and J by 3 bases, with 17 bases of the junction left unmatched. The CDR3 protein is CASSQESRGLSDHYEQYF. In nucleotides, the CDR3 is TGCGCCAGCAGCCAGGAGTCACGGGGACTATCCGACCACTACGAGCAGTACTTC.

The rearrangement links TRBV15 to TRBJ2-3; 7 nucleotides agree with TRBD1. Germline V CDR1 and CDR2: LNHNV, YYDKDF (reference sequence). The CDR3 runs to 19 residues. J lost 2 bases, V lost 1 base, and 15 bases had no gene match. The chain's CDR3 is CATSRGRGPLGQNTDTQYF. Written as DNA, the CDR3 is TGTGCCACCAGCAGAGGGAGAGGTCCGCTGGGACAGAACACAGATACGCAGTATTTT.

V gene TRBV15 combines with J gene TRBJ2-7; possibly TRBD1 for D (6 bases). The CDR3 is 13 residues long. Germline V CDR1 and CDR2: LNHNV, YYDKDF (reference sequence). V dropped 9 bases and J dropped 2 bases, with 14 bases sitting between them. The CDR3 here is CATRTDKAYEQYF. CDR3 DNA sequence: TGTGCCACTAGGACAGATAAAGCCTACGAGCAGTACTTC.

The chain is built from TRBV7-8 and TRBJ1-5, with D possibly matching TRBD1 (5 bases). CDR1 SGHVS and CDR2 FQNEAQ come from the germline V gene. The CDR3 contains 15 residues. V dropped 7 bases and J dropped 4 bases, with 17 bases sitting between them. The CDR3 sequence is CASTSGEGGNQPQHF. In nucleotides, the CDR3 is TGTGCCAGCACCTCGGGGGAGGGCGGGAATCAGCCCCAGCATTTT.

The gene calls are TRBV5-1 and TRBJ2-1, with a tentative D call TRBD2 (7 bases). The CDR3 contains 15 residues. Per germline, CDR1 SGHRS and CDR2 YFSETQ. V was clipped by 4 bases and J by 2 bases, with 13 bases between them. The CDR3 nucleotides read TGCGCCAGCAGCCCGAAAGGGGGGGCCTACAATGAGCAGTTCTTC. This gives the protein CASSPKGGAYNEQFF.

The gene calls are TRBV10-3 and TRBJ1-2, with D perhaps matching TRBD1 (5 bases). The CDR3 length is 15 residues. The germline V gene has CDR1 ENHRY and CDR2 SYGVKD. V was trimmed by 3 bases and J by 1 base, leaving 12 bases between them. CDR3 nucleotide sequence: TGTGCCATCAGTGACAGGGTTAGTGGTAACTATGGCTACACCTTC. This codes for CAISDRVSGNYGYTF.